This TCR beta chain derives from a study of cytomegalovirus exposure and HLA in healthy donors. Overall study results and limits: About 90% or about 30% of the time was how often most TCR beta V segments were productive, according to an earlier analysis.

This clone was picked up a small number of times. Its antigen is not known. Researchers ran the PCR with 60 Vbeta and 13 Jbeta primers. TCRdb's table, derived via immunoSEQ multiplex PCR, lists solely in-frame clones and lacks some. The table has fewer than 200,000 clones, approximately 80% seen once. This CDR3 has 13 residues. V lost 5 bases to trimming and J lost 8 bases; unmatched junction nucleotides: 7. Per the germline V gene, CDR1 is SGHDT and CDR2 is YYEEEE. This sequence joins TRBV5-6 and TRBJ2-4; 7 bases align to TRBD1. Sequencing was done on a sample of PBMCs. This receptor was taken from a young man in good health and CMV-seropositive. CDR3 residues: CASSPGGIHIQYF. In nucleotides, the CDR3 is TGTGCCAGCAGTCCAGGGGGTATACACATTCAGTACTTC.